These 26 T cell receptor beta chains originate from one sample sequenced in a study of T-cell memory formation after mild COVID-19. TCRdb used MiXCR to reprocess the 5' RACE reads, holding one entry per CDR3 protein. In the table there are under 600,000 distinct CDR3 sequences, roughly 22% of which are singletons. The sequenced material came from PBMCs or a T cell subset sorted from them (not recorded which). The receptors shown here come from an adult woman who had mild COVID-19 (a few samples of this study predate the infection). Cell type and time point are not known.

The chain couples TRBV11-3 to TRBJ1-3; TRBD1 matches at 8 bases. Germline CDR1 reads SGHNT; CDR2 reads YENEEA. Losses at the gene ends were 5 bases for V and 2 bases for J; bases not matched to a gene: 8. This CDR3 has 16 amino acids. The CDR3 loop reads CASSRTGWKAGNTIYF. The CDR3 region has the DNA TGTGCCAGCAGCCGGACAGGGTGGAAGGCTGGAAACACCATATATTTT.

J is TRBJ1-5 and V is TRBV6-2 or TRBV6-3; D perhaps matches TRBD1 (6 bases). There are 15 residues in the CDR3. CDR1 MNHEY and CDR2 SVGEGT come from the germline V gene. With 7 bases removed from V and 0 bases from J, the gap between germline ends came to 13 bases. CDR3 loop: CASIGAGASNQPQHF. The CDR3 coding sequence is TGTGCCAGCATCGGGGCAGGGGCTAGCAATCAGCCCCAGCATTTT.

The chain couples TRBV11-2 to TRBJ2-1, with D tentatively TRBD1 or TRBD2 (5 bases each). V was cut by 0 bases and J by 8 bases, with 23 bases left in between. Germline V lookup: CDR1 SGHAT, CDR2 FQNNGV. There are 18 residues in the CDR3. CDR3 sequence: CASSLDIWGRSPRDEQFF. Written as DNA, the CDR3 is TGTGCCAGCAGCTTAGATATCTGGGGACGAAGCCCGAGGGATGAGCAGTTCTTC.

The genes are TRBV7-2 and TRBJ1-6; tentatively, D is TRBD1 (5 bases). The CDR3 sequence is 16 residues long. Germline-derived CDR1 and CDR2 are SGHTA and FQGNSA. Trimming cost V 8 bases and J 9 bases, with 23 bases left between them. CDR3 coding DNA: TGTGCCAGCCGGGCAGCGCTTGGGACCGTCGGTTCACCCCTCCACTTT. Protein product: CASRAALGTVGSPLHF.

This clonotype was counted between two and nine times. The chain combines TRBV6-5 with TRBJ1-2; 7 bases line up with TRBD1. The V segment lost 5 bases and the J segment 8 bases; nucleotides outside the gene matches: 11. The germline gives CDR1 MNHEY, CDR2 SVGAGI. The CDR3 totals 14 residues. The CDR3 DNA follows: TGTGCCAGCAGTCCCTACACAGGGGTTGGGGGCTACACCTTC. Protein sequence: CASSPYTGVGGYTF.

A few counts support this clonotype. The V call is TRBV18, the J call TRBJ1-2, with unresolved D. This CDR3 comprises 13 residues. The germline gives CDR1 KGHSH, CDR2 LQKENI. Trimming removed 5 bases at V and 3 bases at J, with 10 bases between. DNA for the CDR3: TGTGCCAGCTCAGCAACCGGGGACTATGGCTACACCTTC. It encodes CASSATGDYGYTF.

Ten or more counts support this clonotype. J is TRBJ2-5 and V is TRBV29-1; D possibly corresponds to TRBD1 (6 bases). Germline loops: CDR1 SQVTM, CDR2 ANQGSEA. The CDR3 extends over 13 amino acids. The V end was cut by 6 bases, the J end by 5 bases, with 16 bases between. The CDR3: CSVKAGDGETQYF. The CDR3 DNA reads TGCAGCGTCAAGGCAGGGGATGGGGAGACCCAGTACTTC.

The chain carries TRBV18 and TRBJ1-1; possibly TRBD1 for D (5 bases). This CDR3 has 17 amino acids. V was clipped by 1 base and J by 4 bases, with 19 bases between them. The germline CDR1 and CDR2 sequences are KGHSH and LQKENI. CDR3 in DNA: TGTGCCAGCTCACCACGGATAGGGGCGCCGATGGCCACTGAAGCTTTCTTT. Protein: CASSPRIGAPMATEAFF. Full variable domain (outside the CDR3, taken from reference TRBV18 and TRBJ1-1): NAGVMQNPRHLVRRRGQEARLRCSPMKGHSHVYWYRQLPEEGLKFMVYLQKENIIDESGMPKERFSAEFPKEGPSILRIQQVVRGDSAAYFCASSPRIGAPMATEAFFGQGTRLTVV.

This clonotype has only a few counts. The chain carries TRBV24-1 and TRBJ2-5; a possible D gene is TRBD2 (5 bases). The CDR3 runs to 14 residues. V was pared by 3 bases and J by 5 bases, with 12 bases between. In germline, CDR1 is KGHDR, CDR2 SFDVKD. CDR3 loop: CATSDGSPAETQYF. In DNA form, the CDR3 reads TGTGCCACCAGTGATGGGAGCCCTGCGGAGACCCAGTACTTC.

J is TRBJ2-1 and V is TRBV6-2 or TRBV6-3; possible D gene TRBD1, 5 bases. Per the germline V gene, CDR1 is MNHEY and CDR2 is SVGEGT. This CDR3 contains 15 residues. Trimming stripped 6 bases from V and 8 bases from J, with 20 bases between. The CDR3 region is CASSELRPLGHEQFF. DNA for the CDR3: TGTGCCAGCAGCGAGTTACGGCCCCTGGGGCATGAGCAGTTCTTC.

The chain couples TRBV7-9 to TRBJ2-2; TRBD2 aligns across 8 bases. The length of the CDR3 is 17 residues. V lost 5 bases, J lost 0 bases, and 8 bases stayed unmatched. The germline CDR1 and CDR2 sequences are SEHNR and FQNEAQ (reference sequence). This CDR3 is CASSLPLAGPNTGELFF. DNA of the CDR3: TGTGCCAGCAGCCTGCCCCTAGCGGGTCCGAACACCGGGGAGCTGTTTTTT.

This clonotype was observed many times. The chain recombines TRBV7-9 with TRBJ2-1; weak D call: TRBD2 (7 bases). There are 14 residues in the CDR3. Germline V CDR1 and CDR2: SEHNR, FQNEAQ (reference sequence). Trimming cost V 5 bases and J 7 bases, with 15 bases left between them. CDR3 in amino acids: CASSLTGGANEQFF. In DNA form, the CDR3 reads TGTGCCAGCAGCCTCACGGGGGGCGCGAATGAGCAGTTCTTC.

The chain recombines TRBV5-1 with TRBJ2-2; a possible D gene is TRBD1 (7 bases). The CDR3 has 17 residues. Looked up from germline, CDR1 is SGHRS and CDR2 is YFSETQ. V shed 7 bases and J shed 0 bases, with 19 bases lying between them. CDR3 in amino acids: CASGPGGGSANTGELFF. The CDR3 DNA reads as TGCGCCAGCGGCCCAGGGGGAGGTAGTGCGAACACCGGGGAGCTGTTTTTT.

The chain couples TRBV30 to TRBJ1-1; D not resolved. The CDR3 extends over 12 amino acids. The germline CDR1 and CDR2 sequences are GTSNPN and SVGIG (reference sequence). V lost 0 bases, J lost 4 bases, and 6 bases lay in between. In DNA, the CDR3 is TGTGCCTGGAGTGTACGGTTCACTGAAGCTTTCTTT. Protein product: CAWSVRFTEAFF. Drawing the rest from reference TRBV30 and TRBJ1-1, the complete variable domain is SQTIHQWPATLVQPVGSPLSLECTVEGTSNPNLYWYRQAAGRGLQLLFYSVGIGQISSEVPQNLSASRPQDRQFILSSKKLLLSDSGFYLCAWSVRFTEAFFGQGTRLTVV.

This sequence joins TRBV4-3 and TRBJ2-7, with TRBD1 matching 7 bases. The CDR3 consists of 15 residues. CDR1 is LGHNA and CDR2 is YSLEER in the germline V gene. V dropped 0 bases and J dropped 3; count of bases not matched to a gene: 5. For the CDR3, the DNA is TGCGCCAGCAGCCAAGATGCACAGGGGAACTACGAGCAGTACTTC. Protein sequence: CASSQDAQGNYEQYF.

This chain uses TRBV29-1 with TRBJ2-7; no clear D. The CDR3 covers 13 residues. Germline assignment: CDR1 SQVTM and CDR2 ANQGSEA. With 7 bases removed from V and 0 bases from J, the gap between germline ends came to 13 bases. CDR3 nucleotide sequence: TGCAGCGCGCTTGGAACGGACTCCTACGAGCAGTACTTC. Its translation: CSALGTDSYEQYF.

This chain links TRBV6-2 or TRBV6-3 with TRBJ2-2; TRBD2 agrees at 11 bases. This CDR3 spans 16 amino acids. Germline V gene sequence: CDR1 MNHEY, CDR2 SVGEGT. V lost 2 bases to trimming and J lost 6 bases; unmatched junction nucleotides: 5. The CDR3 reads CASSYGLAGGAGELFF. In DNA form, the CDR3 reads TGTGCCAGCAGTTACGGCCTAGCGGGAGGTGCCGGGGAGCTGTTTTTT.

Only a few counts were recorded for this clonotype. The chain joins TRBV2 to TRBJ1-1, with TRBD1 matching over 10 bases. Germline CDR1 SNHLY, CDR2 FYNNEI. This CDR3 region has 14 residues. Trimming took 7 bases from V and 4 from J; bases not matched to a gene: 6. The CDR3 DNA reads TGTGCCAGCAAGACAGGGGGCGGGGTCACTGAAGCTTTCTTT. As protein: CASKTGGGVTEAFF.

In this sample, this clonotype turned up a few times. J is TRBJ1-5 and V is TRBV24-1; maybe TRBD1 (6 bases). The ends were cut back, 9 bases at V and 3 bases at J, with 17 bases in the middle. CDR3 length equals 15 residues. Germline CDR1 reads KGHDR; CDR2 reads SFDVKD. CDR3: CATPTRGVFNQPQHF. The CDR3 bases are TGTGCCACCCCTACAAGGGGGGTTTTCAATCAGCCCCAGCATTTT.

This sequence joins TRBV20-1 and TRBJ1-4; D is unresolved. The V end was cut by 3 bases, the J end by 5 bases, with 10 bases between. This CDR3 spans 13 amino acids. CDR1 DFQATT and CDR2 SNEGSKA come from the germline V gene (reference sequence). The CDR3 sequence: CSASWQLNEKLFF. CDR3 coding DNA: TGCAGTGCTAGTTGGCAGCTAAATGAAAAACTGTTTTTT.

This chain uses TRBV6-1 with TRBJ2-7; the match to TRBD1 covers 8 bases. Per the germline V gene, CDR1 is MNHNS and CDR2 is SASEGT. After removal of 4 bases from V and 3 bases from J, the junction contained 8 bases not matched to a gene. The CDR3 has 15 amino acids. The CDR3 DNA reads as TGTGCCAGCAGTGCCAACCTAGGACAGGGCTACGAGCAGTACTTC. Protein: CASSANLGQGYEQYF.

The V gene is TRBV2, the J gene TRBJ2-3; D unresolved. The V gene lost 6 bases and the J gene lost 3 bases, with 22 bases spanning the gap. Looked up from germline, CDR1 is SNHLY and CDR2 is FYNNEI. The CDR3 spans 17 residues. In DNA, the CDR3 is TGTGCCAGCAGGGAACTCGGGCCGTCGCGGTATACAGATACGCAGTATTTT. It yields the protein CASRELGPSRYTDTQYF.

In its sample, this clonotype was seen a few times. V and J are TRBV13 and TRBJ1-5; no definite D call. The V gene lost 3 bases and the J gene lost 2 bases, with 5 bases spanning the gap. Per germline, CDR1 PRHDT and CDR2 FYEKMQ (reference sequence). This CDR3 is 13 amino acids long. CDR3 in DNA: TGTGCCAGCAGCTTTGGACGCAATCAGCCCCAGCATTTT. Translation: CASSFGRNQPQHF.

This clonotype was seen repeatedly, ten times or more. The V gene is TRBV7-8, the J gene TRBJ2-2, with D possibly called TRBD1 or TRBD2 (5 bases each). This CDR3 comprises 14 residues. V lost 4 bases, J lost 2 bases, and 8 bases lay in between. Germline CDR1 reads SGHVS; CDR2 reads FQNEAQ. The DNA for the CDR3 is TGTGCCAGCAGCTGGGACCGCAACACCGGGGAGCTGTTTTTT. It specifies CASSWDRNTGELFF.

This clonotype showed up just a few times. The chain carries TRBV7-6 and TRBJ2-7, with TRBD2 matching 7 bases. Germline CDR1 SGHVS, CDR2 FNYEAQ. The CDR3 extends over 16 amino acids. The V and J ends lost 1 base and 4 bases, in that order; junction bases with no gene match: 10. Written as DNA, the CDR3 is TGTGCCAGCAGCTTAGATCCGGGGGGTTCCATTTACGAGCAGTACTTC. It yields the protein CASSLDPGGSIYEQYF.

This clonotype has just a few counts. CDR3 nucleotide sequence: TGTGCCAGCAGCTCAACAGGGGGCAGTGGCTACACCTTC. Protein product: CASSSTGGSGYTF. The chain uses TRBV11-1 and TRBJ1-2; 9 bases fit TRBD1. This CDR3 is built from 13 residues. Germline trimming cut 4 bases from V and 7 bases from J; bases unmatched to any gene: 4. Germline V gene data show CDR1 as SGHAT and CDR2 as FQDESV (reference sequence).